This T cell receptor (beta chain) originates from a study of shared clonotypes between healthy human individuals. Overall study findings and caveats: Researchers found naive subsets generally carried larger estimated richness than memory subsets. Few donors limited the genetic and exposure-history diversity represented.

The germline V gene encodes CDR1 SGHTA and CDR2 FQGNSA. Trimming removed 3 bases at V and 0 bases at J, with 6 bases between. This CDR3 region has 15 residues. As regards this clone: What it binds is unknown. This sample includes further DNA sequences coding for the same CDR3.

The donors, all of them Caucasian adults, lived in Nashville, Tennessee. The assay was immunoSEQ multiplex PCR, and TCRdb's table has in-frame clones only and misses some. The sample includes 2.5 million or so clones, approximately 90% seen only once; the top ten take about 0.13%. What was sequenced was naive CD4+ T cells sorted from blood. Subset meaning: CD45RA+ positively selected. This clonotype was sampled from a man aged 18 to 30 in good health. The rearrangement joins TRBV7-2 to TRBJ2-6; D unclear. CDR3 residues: CASSLGVSGANVLTF. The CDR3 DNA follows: TGTGCCAGCAGCTTGGGTGTCTCTGGGGCCAACGTCCTGACTTTC.